This note documents a single T cell receptor (beta chain) sequence. Its target is not known. Primers included in the PCR were 60 Vbeta and 13 Jbeta primers. Method: immunoSEQ multiplex PCR; TCRdb's copy keeps in-frame clones and lacks some. Its clone listing holds about 200,000 clones. Per germline, CDR1 LNHNV and CDR2 YYDKDF (reference sequence). The CDR3 is 13 amino acids. Losses at the gene ends were 5 bases for V and 11 bases for J; bases not matched to a gene: 10. The entry originates in a study of cytomegalovirus exposure and HLA in healthy donors. Overall study results and limits: In a later analysis, parvovirus B19, influenza, CMV and Epstein-Barr virus appeared linked to several top co-occurrence clusters.

The receptor was isolated from a boy between 5 and 17 years old in good health and CMV-seronegative. This chain connects TRBV15 to TRBJ2-3; 7 nucleotides match TRBD2. Sequencing was done on a sample of PBMCs. The CDR3 is CATSGRASQLQYF. CDR3 in DNA: TGTGCCACCAGCGGGAGGGCCTCCCAGTTGCAGTATTTT. Based on the CDR3 plus reference TRBV15 and TRBJ2-3, the full variable domain is DAMVIQNPRYQVTQFGKPVTLSCSQTLNHNVMYWYQQKSSQAPKLLFHYYDKDFNNEADTPDNFQSRRPNTSFCFLDIRSPGLGDTAMYLCATSGRASQLQYFGPGTRLTVL.